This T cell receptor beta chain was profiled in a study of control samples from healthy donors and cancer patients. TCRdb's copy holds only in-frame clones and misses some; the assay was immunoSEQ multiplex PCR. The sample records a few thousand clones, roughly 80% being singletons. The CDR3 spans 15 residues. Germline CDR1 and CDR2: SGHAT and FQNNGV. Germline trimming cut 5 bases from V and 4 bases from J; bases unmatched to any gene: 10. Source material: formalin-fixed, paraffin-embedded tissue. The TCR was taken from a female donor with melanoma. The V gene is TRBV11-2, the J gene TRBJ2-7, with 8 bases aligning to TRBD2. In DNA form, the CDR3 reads TGTGCCAGCAGCCCCCTAGACGGGGGGGGTTACGAGCAGTACTTC. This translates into CASSPLDGGGYEQYF.